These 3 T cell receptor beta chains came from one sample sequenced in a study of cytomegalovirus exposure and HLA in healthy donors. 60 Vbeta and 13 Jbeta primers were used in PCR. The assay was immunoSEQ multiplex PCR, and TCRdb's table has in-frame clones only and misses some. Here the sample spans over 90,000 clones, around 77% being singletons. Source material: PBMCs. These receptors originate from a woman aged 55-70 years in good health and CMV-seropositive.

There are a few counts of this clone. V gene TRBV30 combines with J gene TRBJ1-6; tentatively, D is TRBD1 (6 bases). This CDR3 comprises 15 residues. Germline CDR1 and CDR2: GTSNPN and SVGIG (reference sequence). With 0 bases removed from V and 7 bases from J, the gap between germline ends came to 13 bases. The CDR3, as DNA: TGTGCCTGGAGTGTTCTGGGGGCAAGAAATTCACCCCTCCACTTT. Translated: CAWSVLGARNSPLHF.

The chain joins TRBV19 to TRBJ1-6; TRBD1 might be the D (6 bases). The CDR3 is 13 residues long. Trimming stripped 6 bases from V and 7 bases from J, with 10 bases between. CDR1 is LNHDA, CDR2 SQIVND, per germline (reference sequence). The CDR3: CASSLGTNSPLHF. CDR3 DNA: TGTGCCAGTAGCCTGGGGACAAATTCACCCCTCCACTTT.

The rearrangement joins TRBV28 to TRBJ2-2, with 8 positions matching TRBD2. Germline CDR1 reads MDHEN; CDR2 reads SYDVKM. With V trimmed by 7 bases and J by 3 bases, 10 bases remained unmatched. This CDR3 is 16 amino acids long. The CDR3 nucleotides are TGTGCCAGCACCGTAACCGGGACTAGGGACACCGGGGAGCTGTTTTTT. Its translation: CASTVTGTRDTGELFF.